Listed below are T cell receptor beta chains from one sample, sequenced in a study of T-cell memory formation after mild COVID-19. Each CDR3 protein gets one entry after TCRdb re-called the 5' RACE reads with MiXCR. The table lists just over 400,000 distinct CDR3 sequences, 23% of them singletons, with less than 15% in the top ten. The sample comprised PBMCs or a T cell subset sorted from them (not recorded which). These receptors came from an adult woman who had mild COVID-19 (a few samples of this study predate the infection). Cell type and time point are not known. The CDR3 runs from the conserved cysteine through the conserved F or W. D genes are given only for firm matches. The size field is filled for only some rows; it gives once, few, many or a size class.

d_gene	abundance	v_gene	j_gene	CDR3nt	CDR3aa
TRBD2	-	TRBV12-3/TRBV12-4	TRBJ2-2	TGTGCCAGCAGTTCCGACGACACTAGCGGGGGGCCGAACACCGGGGAGCTGTTTTTT	CASSSDDTSGGPNTGELFF
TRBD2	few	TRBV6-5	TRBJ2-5	TGTGCCAGCAGTCCTACTAGCGGGGGGGCGTTCGTATTTGAGACCCAGTACTTC	CASSPTSGGAFVFETQYF
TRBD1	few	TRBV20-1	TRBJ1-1	TGCAGTGCTCGAGGACCGGGACAGGGGGCCCTCACTGAAGCTTTCTTT	CSARGPGQGALTEAFF
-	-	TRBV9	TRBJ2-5	TGTGCCAGCAGCCCCCAGTGGGGGGGGGCCTGGGAGACCCAGTACTTC	CASSPQWGGAWETQYF
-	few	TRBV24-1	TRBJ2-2	TGTGCCACCAGTAACGGAATATACACCGGGGAGCTGTTTTTT	CATSNGIYTGELFF
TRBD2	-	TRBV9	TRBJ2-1	TGTGCCAGCAGCGCCGGACTAGCGGGAGGAGACTACAATGAGCAGTTCTTC	CASSAGLAGGDYNEQFF
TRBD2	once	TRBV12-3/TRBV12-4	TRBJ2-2	TGTGCCAGCATAACCGGGACTACTAACACCGGGGAGCTGTTTTTT	CASITGTTNTGELFF
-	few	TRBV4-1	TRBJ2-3	TGCGCCAGCAGCCAAGATATTGAAGGGACACTTGATACGCAGTATTTT	CASSQDIEGTLDTQYF
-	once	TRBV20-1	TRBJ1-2	TGCAGTGCTAGAGATCTGTACAGGGAGGCCTATGGCTACACCTTC	CSARDLYREAYGYTF
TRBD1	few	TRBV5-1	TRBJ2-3	TGCGCCAGCAGCTTAACGACAGGGTCCGATACGCAGTATTTT	CASSLTTGSDTQYF
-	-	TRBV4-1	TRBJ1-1	TGCGCCAGCAGCCAAGATTATATTAGGTTGACAGACGTGAACACTGAAGCTTTCTTT	CASSQDYIRLTDVNTEAFF
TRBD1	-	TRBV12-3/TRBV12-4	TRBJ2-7	TGTGCCAGCAGTTATCGCGGACAGGGCTACGAGCAGTACTTC	CASSYRGQGYEQYF
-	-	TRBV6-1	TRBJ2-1	TGTGCCAGCAGCCCCCTTACACCTTACAATGAGCAGTTCTTC	CASSPLTPYNEQFF
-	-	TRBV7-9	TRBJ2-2	TGTGCCACCGCCCCCCAGGGTCCCGGGGAGCTGTTTTTT	CATAPQGPGELFF
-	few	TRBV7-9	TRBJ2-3	TGTGCCACCGGGGGCCGCACAGATACGCAGTATTTT	CATGGRTDTQYF
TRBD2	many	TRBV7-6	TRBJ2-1	TGTGCCAGCAGTCCGACCGGACTAGCGGGATTGGATGAGCAGTTCTTC	CASSPTGLAGLDEQFF
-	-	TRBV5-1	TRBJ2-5	TGCGCCAGCAGCTTGGGGGCCACGGGGATAGAGACCCAGTACTTC	CASSLGATGIETQYF
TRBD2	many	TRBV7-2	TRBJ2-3	TGTGCCAGCAGCTCCAGAGCTAGCGGTTACACAGATACGCAGTATTTT	CASSSRASGYTDTQYF
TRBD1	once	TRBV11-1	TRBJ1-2	TGTGCCAGCAGCTCTTCAGGGGGTGGCTACACCTTC	CASSSSGGGYTF
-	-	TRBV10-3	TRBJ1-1	TGTGCCATCAGTGAATCAGGGGAACACACTGAAGCTTTCTTT	CAISESGEHTEAFF
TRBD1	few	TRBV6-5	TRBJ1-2	TGTGCCAGCAGTCGTACCGGGACAGTGTATGGCTACACCTTC	CASSRTGTVYGYTF
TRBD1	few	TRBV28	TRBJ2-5	TGTGCCAGCAGTTGGGACAGGGGGCGCGTCGAGACCCAGTACTTC	CASSWDRGRVETQYF
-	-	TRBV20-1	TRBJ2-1	TGCAGTGTTCCCCGGGCCAACTACAATGAGCAGTTCTTC	CSVPRANYNEQFF
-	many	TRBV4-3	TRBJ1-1	TGCGCCAGCAGCCAAGAGGAAGAGCAGGCGTTGGCTTTCTTT	CASSQEEEQALAFF
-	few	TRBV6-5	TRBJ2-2	TGTGCCAGCAGTTATGGGTATCTCATAGGGGGTAACACCGGGGAGCTGTTTTTT	CASSYGYLIGGNTGELFF
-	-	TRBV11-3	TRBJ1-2	TGTGCCAGCAGCTTAGTCAACACAGGAGCGGGGACCTTC	CASSLVNTGAGTF
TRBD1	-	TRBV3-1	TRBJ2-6	TGTGCCAGCAGCCAAGAACCGGGACAGGGGGCCTCTGGGGCCAACGTCCTGACTTTC	CASSQEPGQGASGANVLTF
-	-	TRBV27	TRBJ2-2	TGTGCCAGCAGTTTCGGCCCGAAATTAGTTGGGGAGCTGTTTTTT	CASSFGPKLVGELFF
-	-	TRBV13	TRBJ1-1	TGTGCCAGCAGCTTAGATGAGAACACTGAAGCTTTCTTT	CASSLDENTEAFF
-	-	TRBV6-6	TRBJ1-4	TGTGCCAGCAGCGAACCCCGGGAGCTGAGAAATGAAAAACTGTTTTTT	CASSEPRELRNEKLFF
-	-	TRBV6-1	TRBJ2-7	TGTGCCAGCAGTGGTACAGAAGCCTACGAGCAGTACTTC	CASSGTEAYEQYF
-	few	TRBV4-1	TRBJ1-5	TGCGCCAGCAGCCCGTACCTACCGAATCAGCCCCAGCATTTT	CASSPYLPNQPQHF
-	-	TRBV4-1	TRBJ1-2	TGCGCCAGCAGCCAAGGGGGGGGCTTCCTTGGCTACACCTTC	CASSQGGGFLGYTF
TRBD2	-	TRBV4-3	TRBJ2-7	TGCGCCAGCAGCCAAGAACGGAGCGGGAGCTACGAGCAGTACTTC	CASSQERSGSYEQYF
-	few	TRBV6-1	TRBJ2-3	TGTGCCAGCAGTGGCCCGGGACATACAGATACGCAGTATTTT	CASSGPGHTDTQYF
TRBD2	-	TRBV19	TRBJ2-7	TGTGCCAGCAGTATGCGGGAGGGCGATCCCTACGAGCAGTACTTC	CASSMREGDPYEQYF
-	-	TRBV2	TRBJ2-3	TGTGCCAGCAGTGGGGAGCTTGCAGATACGCAGTATTTT	CASSGELADTQYF
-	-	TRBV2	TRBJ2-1	TGTGCCAGCAGTGAGACCTTAAGCTCCTACAATGAGCAGTTCTTC	CASSETLSSYNEQFF
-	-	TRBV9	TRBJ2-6	TGTGCCAGCAGCCCCTACTTTGGGGGAGGGGCCAACGTCCTGACTTTC	CASSPYFGGGANVLTF
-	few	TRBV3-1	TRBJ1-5	TGTGCCAGCAGCCCCCGAGGCAGGGTCGATCAGCCCCAGCATTTT	CASSPRGRVDQPQHF
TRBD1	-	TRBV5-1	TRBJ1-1	TGCGCCAGCAGCTTGGACGGGACAGGAAGGGGCACTGAAGCTTTCTTT	CASSLDGTGRGTEAFF
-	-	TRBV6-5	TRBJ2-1	TGTGCCAGCAGTTACTCCGGGGCTGCGTACAATGAGCAGTTCTTC	CASSYSGAAYNEQFF
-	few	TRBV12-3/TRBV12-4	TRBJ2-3	TGTGCCAGCAGGTTCTCGGCAGGGGAAACAGATACGCAGTATTTT	CASRFSAGETDTQYF
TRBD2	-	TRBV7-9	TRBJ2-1	TGTGCCAGCAGCTTCCCGGGGGGGACTAGCGGGAGGGGATACTACAATGAGCAGTTCTTC	CASSFPGGTSGRGYYNEQFF
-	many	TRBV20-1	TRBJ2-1	TGCAGTGCTAGAGATCTAGCACAGTCCTACAATGAGCAGTTCTTC	CSARDLAQSYNEQFF
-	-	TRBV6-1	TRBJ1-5	TGTGCCAGCAGTGTGGTAGGGGATCAGCCCCAGCATTTT	CASSVVGDQPQHF
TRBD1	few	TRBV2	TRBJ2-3	TGTGCCAGCAGGTTCACAGGGGCCGATACGCAGTATTTT	CASRFTGADTQYF
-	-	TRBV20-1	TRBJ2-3	TGCAGTGCTAAGGGGGGTTCTAGCACAGATACGCAGTATTTT	CSAKGGSSTDTQYF
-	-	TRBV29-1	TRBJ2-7	TGCAGCGTTGGGGGAGCCCACGAGCAGTACTTC	CSVGGAHEQYF
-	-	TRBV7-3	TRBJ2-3	TGTGCCAGCAGCTTAACGGTGCTAGATACGCAGTATTTT	CASSLTVLDTQYF
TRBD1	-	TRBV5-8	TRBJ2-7	TGTGCCAGCAGCTTGGTGGGACAGGGCCTGAACGAGCAGTACTTC	CASSLVGQGLNEQYF
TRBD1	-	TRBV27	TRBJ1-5	TGTGCCACCGGGGTCTTTGGGACAGGGATGCAGCCCCAGCATTTT	CATGVFGTGMQPQHF
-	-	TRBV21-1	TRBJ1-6	TGTGCCAGCAGCAAAGTAGAACAGCCGAATTCACCCCTCCACTTT	CASSKVEQPNSPLHF